This T cell receptor (beta chain) appears in the sequencing data of a study of early T cells in non-severe SARS-CoV-2 infection. This CDR3 spans 11 amino acids. V was cut by 1 base and J by 3 bases, with 0 bases left in between. Per the germline V gene, CDR1 is MNHEY and CDR2 is SVGEGT. Each CDR3 protein gets one entry after TCRdb re-called the 5' RACE reads with MiXCR. The sample records 100,000 to 130,000 distinct CDR3 sequences, 8.5% to 14% being singletons. This clonotype was recorded at least ten times. The clonotype comes from an adult who was a healthcare worker with PCR-confirmed SARS-CoV-2 infection or an uninfected control (not recorded which). The rearrangement joins TRBV6-2 or TRBV6-3 to TRBJ1-1, with D uncertain. The sequenced sample consisted of whole blood. CDR3 coding DNA: TGTGCCAGCAGTTACTACACTGAAGCTTTCTTT. Its translation: CASSYYTEAFF.